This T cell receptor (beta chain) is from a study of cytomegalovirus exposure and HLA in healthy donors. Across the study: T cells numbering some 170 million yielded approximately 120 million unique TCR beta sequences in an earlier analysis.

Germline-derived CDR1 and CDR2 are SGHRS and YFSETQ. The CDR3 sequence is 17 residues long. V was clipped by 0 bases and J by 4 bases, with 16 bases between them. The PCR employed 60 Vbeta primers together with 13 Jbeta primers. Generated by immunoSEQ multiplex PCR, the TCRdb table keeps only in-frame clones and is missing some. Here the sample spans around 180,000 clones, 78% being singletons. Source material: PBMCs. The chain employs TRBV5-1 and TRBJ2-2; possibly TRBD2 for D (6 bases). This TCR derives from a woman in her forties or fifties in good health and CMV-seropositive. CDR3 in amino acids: CASSLAGGEPGTGELFF. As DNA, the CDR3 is TGCGCCAGCAGCTTGGCCGGAGGGGAGCCTGGCACCGGGGAGCTGTTTTTT.